The TCR beta chain described here comes from a study of human T cells and chemical hapten exposure. Study at large: Alopecia areata, totalis and universalis patients, mostly female, were included.

This clonotype appeared many times. Time point here: pre-sensitization, week 0. Regarding treatment: therapeutic diphenylcyclopropenone sensitization with weekly scalp DPC. Via MiXCR, TCRdb re-called the RACE reads, giving one row per CDR3 protein. This sample yields approximately 60,000 distinct CDR3 sequences, of which 9.5% to 10% are seen a single time; roughly a tenth belongs to the top ten. The CDR3 length is 17 residues. The ends lost 5 bases at V and 5 bases at J; junction bases unmatched: 13. In germline, CDR1 is SGHTA, CDR2 FQGNSA. The rearrangement links TRBV7-2 to TRBJ2-3; 10 nucleotides agree with TRBD1. The receptor's source is a man in his forties with alopecia areata. Some clones in this sample may be carry-over from other donors' samples. Material: whole blood, obtained in connection with sensitization to the hapten diphenylcyclopropenone (DPC). CDR3 sequence: CASSVSETGGEVDTQYF. The CDR3 coding sequence is TGTGCCAGCAGCGTCAGTGAGACAGGGGGCGAAGTAGATACGCAGTATTTT. The whole variable domain, filled in from reference TRBV7-2 and TRBJ2-3, reads GAGVSQSPSNKVTEKGKDVELRCDPISGHTALYWYRQSLGQGLEFLIYFQGNSAPDKSGLPSDRFSAERTGGSVSTLTIQRTQQEDSAVYLCASSVSETGGEVDTQYFGPGTRLTVL.